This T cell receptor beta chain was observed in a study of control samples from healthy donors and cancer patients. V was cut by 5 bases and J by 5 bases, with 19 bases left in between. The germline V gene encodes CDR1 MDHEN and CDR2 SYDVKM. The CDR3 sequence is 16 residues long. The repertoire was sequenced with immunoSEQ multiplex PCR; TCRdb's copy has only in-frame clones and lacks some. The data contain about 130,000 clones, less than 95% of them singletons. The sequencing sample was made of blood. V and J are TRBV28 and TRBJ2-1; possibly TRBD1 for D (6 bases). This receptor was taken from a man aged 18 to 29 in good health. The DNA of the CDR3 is TGTGCCAGCAGTGCCTACAGGGCACGAGTGGACAATGAGCAGTTCTTC. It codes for CASSAYRARVDNEQFF.